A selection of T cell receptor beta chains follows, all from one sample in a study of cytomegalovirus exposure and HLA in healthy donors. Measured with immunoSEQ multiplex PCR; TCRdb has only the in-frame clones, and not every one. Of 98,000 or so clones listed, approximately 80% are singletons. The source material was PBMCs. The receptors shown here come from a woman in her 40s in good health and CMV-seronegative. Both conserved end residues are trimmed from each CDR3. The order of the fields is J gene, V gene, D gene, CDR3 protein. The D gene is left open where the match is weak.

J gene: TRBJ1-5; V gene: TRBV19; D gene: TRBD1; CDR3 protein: ASSPRGNQPQH
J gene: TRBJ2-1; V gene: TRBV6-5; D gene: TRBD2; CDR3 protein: ASTQAGVVNEQF
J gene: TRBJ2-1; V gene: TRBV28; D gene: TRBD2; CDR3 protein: ASSTITGGPNEQF
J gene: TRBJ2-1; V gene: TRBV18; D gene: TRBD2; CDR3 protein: ASSPPFGRADEQF
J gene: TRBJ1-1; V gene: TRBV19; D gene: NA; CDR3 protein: ASTALAGRKNTEAF
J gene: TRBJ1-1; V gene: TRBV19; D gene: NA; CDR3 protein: ASSIYRMNTEAF
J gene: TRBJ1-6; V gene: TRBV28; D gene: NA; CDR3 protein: ASGQIVNSPLH
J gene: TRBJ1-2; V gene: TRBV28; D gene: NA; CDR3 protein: ASSLRQGPLQGKRYT
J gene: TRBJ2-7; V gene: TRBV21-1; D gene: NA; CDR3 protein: ASTPEGGQQK
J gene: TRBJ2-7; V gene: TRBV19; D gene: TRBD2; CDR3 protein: ASSISGLAGYEQY
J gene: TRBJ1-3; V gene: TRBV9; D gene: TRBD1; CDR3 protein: ASSVRSGGRNTIY
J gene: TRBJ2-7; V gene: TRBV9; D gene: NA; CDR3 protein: ASSAISSSYEQY
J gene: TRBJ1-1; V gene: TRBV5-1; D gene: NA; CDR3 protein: ASSSQMNTEAF
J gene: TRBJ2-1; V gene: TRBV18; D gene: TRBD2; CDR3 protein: ASSPRGLAGALSYNEQF
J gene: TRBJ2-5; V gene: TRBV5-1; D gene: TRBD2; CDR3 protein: ASSPSPGLGGETQY
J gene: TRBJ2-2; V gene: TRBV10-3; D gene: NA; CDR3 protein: AISGQGTGELF
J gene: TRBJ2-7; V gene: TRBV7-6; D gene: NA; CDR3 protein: ASSLGQESYEQY
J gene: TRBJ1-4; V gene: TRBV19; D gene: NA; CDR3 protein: ASEGDHEKLF
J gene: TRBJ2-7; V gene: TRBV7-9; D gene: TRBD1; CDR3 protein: ASSSGQGNYEQY
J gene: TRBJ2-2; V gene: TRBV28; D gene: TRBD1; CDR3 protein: ASRVDRVGTGELF
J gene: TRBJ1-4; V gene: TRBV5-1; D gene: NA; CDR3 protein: ASSWGGGSLGLF
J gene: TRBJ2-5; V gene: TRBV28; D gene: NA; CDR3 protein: ASSPAGGLNVETQY
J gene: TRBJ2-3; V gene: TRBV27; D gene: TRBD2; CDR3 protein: ASSPSRREGTDTQY
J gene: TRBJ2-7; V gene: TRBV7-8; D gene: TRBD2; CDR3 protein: ASSLQTSGSTKQY
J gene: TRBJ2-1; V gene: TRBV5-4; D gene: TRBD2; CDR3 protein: ASSPQLAAHNEQF
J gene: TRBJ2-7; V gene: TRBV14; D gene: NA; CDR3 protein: ASSQALAGNTYEQY
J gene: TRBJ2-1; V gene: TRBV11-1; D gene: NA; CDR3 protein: ASSLHPLAAYNEQF
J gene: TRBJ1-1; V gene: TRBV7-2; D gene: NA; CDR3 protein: ASSQGADGTEAF
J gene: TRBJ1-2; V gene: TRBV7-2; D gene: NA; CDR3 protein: ASSFNRADGYT